The 25 T cell receptor beta chains reported below all come from one sample, sequenced in a study of beta chain features in type 1 diabetes. General study points: Within each of all four CD4+ subsets, Type 1 diabetes patients had TCRB CDR3s that were moderately but significantly shorter.

For these receptors, no antigen is known. Investigators reverse transcribed all isolated RNA, so they sequenced expressed TCRB transcripts. Assay used: immunoSEQ multiplex PCR; TCRdb lists only in-frame clones, some missing. This sample yields roughly 300,000 clones, of which 7% to 10% are seen a single time; roughly 0.99% belongs to the top ten. The sample taken for sequencing was central memory CD4+ T cells from blood. The receptors here all came from a man aged 25-45 years with type 1 diabetes.

The table lists this clone with a few counts. The chain couples TRBV5-1 to TRBJ2-3; 7 bases line up with TRBD1. Germline assignment: CDR1 SGHRS and CDR2 YFSETQ. The CDR3 spans 16 residues. Trimming at V came to 7 bases and at J to 0 bases, leaving 11 bases not matched to a gene. CDR3 nucleotides: TGCGCCAGCTCCGATCCAACAGGGGCCAGCACAGATACGCAGTATTTT. Translated: CASSDPTGASTDTQYF.

This clone was counted ten times or more. The genes are TRBV10-3 and TRBJ2-3; 11 bases match TRBD2. The V and J ends lost 6 bases and 1 base, in that order; junction bases with no gene match: 0. Per germline, CDR1 ENHRY and CDR2 SYGVKD. The CDR3 is 14 amino acids. Written as DNA, the CDR3 is TGTGCCATCAGGACTAGCGGGGGCACAGATACGCAGTATTTT. Residues: CAIRTSGGTDTQYF.

Only a few counts were recorded for this clone. This rearrangement joins TRBV12-2 to TRBJ2-2; TRBD2 is taken as the D call from the table, unchecked against the DNA. TRBV12-2 is given as a pseudogene. The CDR3 extends over 18 amino acids. CDR3 protein: CASRLEILAGAYTGELFF. In nucleotides, the CDR3 is TGTGCAAGTCGCTTAGAGATATTAGCGGGGGCTTACACCGGGGAGCTGTTTTTT.

This clone has just a few counts. This chain connects TRBV15 to TRBJ1-2; D call uncertain. Germline CDR1 is LNHNV and CDR2 is YYDKDF (reference sequence). Trimming took off 3 bases at V and 8 bases at J, with 13 bases between the two ends. The CDR3 sequence is 13 residues long. The DNA of the CDR3 is TGTGCCACCAGCAGCGGCTGGGGAGAGGGCTACACCTTC. Translation gives CATSSGWGEGYTF.

The chain uses TRBV6-5 and TRBJ2-5; D unclear. With 2 bases removed from V and 1 base from J, the gap between germline ends came to 8 bases. Germline V gene data show CDR1 as MNHEY and CDR2 as SVGAGI. The CDR3 is made up of 14 amino acids. In nucleotides, the CDR3 is TGTGCCAGCAGTTACGGTAATACCCAAGAGACCCAGTACTTC. As protein: CASSYGNTQETQYF.

This clone appeared a few times. The J gene is TRBJ1-1, the V gene TRBV11-2; D gene unclear. V lost 7 bases, J lost 0 bases, and 6 bases lay in between. The CDR3 consists of 12 residues. Germline V lookup: CDR1 SGHAT, CDR2 FQNNGV. The CDR3 loop is CASNLMNTEAFF. The DNA of the CDR3 is TGTGCCAGCAACCTTATGAACACTGAAGCTTTCTTT.

A few counts support this clone. The chain joins TRBV7-9 to TRBJ1-2; D unclear. V was trimmed by 4 bases and J by 8 bases, leaving 11 bases between them. There are 12 residues in the CDR3. Germline values: CDR1 SEHNR, CDR2 FQNEAQ (reference sequence). CDR3 sequence reads: CASSSAAWGYTF. For the CDR3, the DNA is TGTGCCAGCAGCTCCGCCGCCTGGGGCTACACCTTC.

This clone was detected only a few times. The genes are TRBV10-2 and TRBJ2-7; a possible D gene is TRBD1 (6 bases). Germline V lookup: CDR1 WSHSY, CDR2 SAAADI. The V end lost 6 bases, the J end lost 2 bases, and 14 bases lay between the germline ends. The CDR3 is made up of 14 amino acids. CDR3 DNA: TGCGCCAGCAGGCTGACAGGTTCCCCCTACGAGCAGTACTTC. Its translation is CASRLTGSPYEQYF.

This clone has a handful of counts. The chain employs TRBV6-1 and TRBJ1-2, with D uncertain. Trimming pared 5 bases from V and 3 bases from J, leaving 7 bases between. The germline V gene encodes CDR1 MNHNS and CDR2 SASEGT. The CDR3 has 12 residues. In nucleotides, the CDR3 is TGTGCCAGCAGTTCTTTGGACTATGGCTACACCTTC. This codes for CASSSLDYGYTF.

V and J are TRBV7-2 and TRBJ1-1, with 8 positions matching TRBD1. Germline trimming cut 4 bases from V and 1 base from J; bases unmatched to any gene: 2. CDR1 is SGHTA and CDR2 is FQGNSA in the germline V gene. The CDR3 is 14 amino acids. CDR3 in amino acids: CASSWGQENTEAFF. The CDR3, as DNA: TGTGCCAGCAGCTGGGGACAGGAGAACACTGAAGCTTTCTTT.

This clone appeared many times. CDR3 protein: CASSQAGGGEKLFF. The CDR3 DNA follows: TGTGCCAGCAGCCAAGCAGGGGGAGGTGAAAAACTGTTTTTT. The chain couples TRBV7-9 to TRBJ1-4; 7 bases are shared with TRBD1. Germline V CDR1 and CDR2: SEHNR, FQNEAQ (reference sequence). J was trimmed by 7 bases and V by 5 bases; bases with no gene match: 7. This CDR3 has 14 residues.

The chain carries TRBV15 and TRBJ1-1; D is perhaps TRBD1 (5 bases). The CDR3 sequence is 13 residues long. The V and J ends lost 0 bases and 7 bases respectively, with 9 bases between them. Per the germline V gene, CDR1 is LNHNV and CDR2 is YYDKDF (reference sequence). This CDR3 reads CATSREWGGEAFF. CDR3 nucleotides: TGTGCCACCAGCAGAGAATGGGGGGGTGAAGCTTTCTTT.

This clone has more than one count but fewer than ten. The CDR3 DNA sequence: TGTGCCAGCAGCCAAGCCTCAGGAGCAGATACGCAGTATTTT. Its translation is CASSQASGADTQYF. The genes are TRBV14 and TRBJ2-3; D gene uncertain. Germline-derived CDR1 and CDR2 are SGHDN and FVKESK. The ends were cut back, 1 base at V and 4 bases at J, with 9 bases in the middle. The CDR3 is made up of 14 amino acids.

The chain's CDR3 is CASSGDWQGDTQYF. In nucleotides, the CDR3 is TGTGCCAGCAGCGGCGACTGGCAGGGAGATACGCAGTATTTT. The V and J genes are TRBV11-2 and TRBJ2-3, with D possibly matching TRBD1 (5 bases). The germline gives CDR1 SGHAT, CDR2 FQNNGV. Deletions cut 5 bases from V and 5 bases from J, with 14 bases between. This CDR3 contains 14 residues.

This clone was observed a handful of times. This likely stems from a read error, as it lies one base from a far larger clone. The same CDR3 can be traced to other DNA sequences in this sample. V and J are TRBV11-2 and TRBJ2-7; no clear D. This CDR3 has 12 residues. CDR1 and CDR2 from the germline V gene are SGHAT and FQNNGV. V was shortened by 1 base and J by 1 base, with 2 bases between the two germline ends. The CDR3 DNA reads TGTGCCAGCAGCTTAGGATCCTACGAGCAGTACTTC. As protein: CASSLGSYEQYF.

The count of this clone is one. The rearrangement uses TRBV6-1 and TRBJ1-5, with 8 bases aligning to TRBD1. The J segment lost 3 bases and the V segment lost 3 bases, leaving 10 bases of the junction unmatched. The germline V gene has CDR1 MNHNS and CDR2 SASEGT. This CDR3 comprises 17 residues. This chain's CDR3 is CASSEDRERGDNQPQHF. The DNA for the CDR3 is TGTGCCAGCAGTGAGGACAGGGAGAGAGGAGACAATCAGCCCCAGCATTTT.

The rearrangement uses TRBV7-2 and TRBJ2-7; 10 bases match TRBD1. The V gene's germline CDR1 is SGHTA and CDR2 FQGNSA. CDR3 length: 15 residues. The V and J ends lost 5 bases and 5 bases, in that order; junction bases with no gene match: 9. This chain's CDR3 is CASSLRQGAEDEQYF. The CDR3 region has the DNA TGTGCCAGCAGCCTTAGACAGGGGGCCGAAGACGAGCAGTACTTC.

This clone was recorded a few times. This sequence joins TRBV28 and TRBJ1-2; 7 bases line up with TRBD1. The CDR3 extends over 12 amino acids. Germline trimming cut 7 bases from V and 8 bases from J; bases unmatched to any gene: 7. The V gene's germline CDR1 is MDHEN and CDR2 SYDVKM. CDR3 sequence reads: CASTSQGVGYTF. The CDR3 bases are TGTGCCAGCACCTCGCAGGGGGTGGGCTACACCTTC.

V usage is TRBV18 and J usage is TRBJ1-6, with 9 bases identical to TRBD1. Unmatched junction bases numbered 7, after V lost 0 bases and J lost 10 bases. Germline CDR1 is KGHSH and CDR2 is LQKENI. There are 16 residues in the CDR3. The CDR3 protein is CASSPPGTGNTSPLHF. CDR3 bases: TGTGCCAGCTCACCACCCGGGACAGGGAATACCTCACCCCTCCACTTT.

V usage is TRBV5-1 and J usage is TRBJ2-3; D possibly corresponds to TRBD2 (5 bases). The CDR3 has 13 amino acids. Germline CDR1 is SGHRS and CDR2 is YFSETQ. V lost 7 bases and J lost 2, with 11 bases in between. The CDR3 here is CASEDSYTDTQYF. The CDR3 DNA follows: TGCGCCAGCGAGGACTCCTACACAGATACGCAGTATTTT. Complete variable domain (other parts from reference TRBV5-1 and TRBJ2-3): KAGVTQTPRYLIKTRGQQVTLSCSPISGHRSVSWYQQTPGQGLQFLFEYFSETQRNKGNFPGRFSGRQFSNSRSEMNVSTLELGDSALYLCASEDSYTDTQYFGPGTRLTVL.

The chain joins TRBV2 to TRBJ1-4; the match to TRBD1 covers 7 bases. The CDR3 runs 15 residues. After removal of 4 bases from V and 7 bases from J, the junction contained 9 bases not matched to a gene. Germline V lookup: CDR1 SNHLY, CDR2 FYNNEI. Written as DNA, the CDR3 is TGTGCCAGCAGTGGACTACAGGGGATGAGTGAAAAACTGTTTTTT. The encoded protein is CASSGLQGMSEKLFF.

The V and J genes are TRBV2 and TRBJ1-4; D may be TRBD1 (6 bases). CDR1 is SNHLY, CDR2 FYNNEI, per germline. Trimming pared 7 bases from V and 5 bases from J, leaving 14 bases between. The CDR3 spans 14 residues. The chain's CDR3 is CASIRGQRNEKLFF. CDR3 in DNA: TGTGCCAGCATTCGTGGACAGCGGAATGAAAAACTGTTTTTT. Full variable domain (rest looked up from reference TRBV2 and TRBJ1-4): EPEVTQTPSHQVTQMGQEVILRCVPISNHLYFYWYRQILGQKVEFLVSFYNNEISEKSEIFDDQFSVERPDGSNFTLKIRSTKLEDSAMYFCASIRGQRNEKLFFGSGTQLSVL.

This clone was seen a few times. Other DNA sequences in this specimen translate into the identical CDR3. CDR3 in amino acids: CAWSRVYEQYF. For the CDR3, the DNA is TGTGCCTGGAGTAGGGTATACGAGCAGTACTTC. The chain joins TRBV30 to TRBJ2-7, with D unresolved. CDR1 is GTSNPN and CDR2 is SVGIG in the germline V gene (reference sequence). V was cut by 2 bases and J by 4 bases, with 6 bases left in between. The CDR3 totals 11 residues.

This clone was seen only a few times. This may be a read error: a much more frequent sequence differs by one nucleotide. The chain recombines TRBV11-2 with TRBJ2-3, with unresolved D. The V gene's germline CDR1 is SGHAT and CDR2 FQNNGV. V lost 4 bases and J lost 2, with 4 bases in between. The CDR3 is 12 residues long. As DNA, the CDR3 is TGTGCCAGCAGCTCCAACACAGATACGCAGTATTTT. It encodes CASSSNTDTQYF.

This clone has more than one count but fewer than ten. This chain uses TRBV11-2 with TRBJ1-2; 7 bases fit TRBD1. The CDR3 contains 15 residues. Losses at the gene ends were 2 bases for V and 5 bases for J; bases not matched to a gene: 8. CDR1 and CDR2 from the germline V gene are SGHAT and FQNNGV. CDR3 region: CASSLPPGGRYGYTF. CDR3 coding DNA: TGTGCCAGCAGCTTACCTCCAGGGGGTCGTTATGGCTACACCTTC.